The clone carrying this T cell receptor (beta chain) was detected many times. TCRdb re-called the RT-PCR reads through MiXCR, storing one row per CDR3 protein. The table shows about 620,000 distinct CDR3 sequences, with roughly 10% occurring only once. This CDR3 has 13 residues. Trimming stripped 0 bases from V and 3 bases from J, with 6 bases between. This entry comes from a study of response to subunit inactivated influenza vaccine. The sequence was obtained from a middle-aged man who received an inactivated influenza vaccine. The sample consisted of PBMCs from blood, taken on the day of vaccination. The chain recombines TRBV12-3 or TRBV12-4 with TRBJ2-7, with a possible D match to TRBD2 (6 bases). The CDR3, as DNA: TGTGCCAGCAGTTTAGCGACTAGCTACGAGCAGTACTTC. Translating gives CASSLATSYEQYF.